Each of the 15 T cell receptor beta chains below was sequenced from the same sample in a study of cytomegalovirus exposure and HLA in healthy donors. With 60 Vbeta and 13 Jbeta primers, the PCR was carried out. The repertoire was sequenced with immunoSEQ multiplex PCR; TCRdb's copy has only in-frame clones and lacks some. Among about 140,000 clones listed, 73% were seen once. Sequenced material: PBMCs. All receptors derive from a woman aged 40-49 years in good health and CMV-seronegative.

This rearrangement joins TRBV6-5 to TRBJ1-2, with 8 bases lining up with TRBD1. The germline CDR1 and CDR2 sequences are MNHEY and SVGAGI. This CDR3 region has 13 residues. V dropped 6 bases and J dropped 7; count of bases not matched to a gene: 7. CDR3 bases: TGTGCCAGCAGAAGGACAGGGAGGTGTGGCTACACCTTC. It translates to CASRRTGRCGYTF.

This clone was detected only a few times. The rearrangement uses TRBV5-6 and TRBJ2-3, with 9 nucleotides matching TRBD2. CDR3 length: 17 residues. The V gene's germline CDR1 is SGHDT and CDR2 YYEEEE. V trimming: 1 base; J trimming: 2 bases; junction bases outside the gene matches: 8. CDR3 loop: CASSLLVAGGLTDTQYF. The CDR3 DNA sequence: TGTGCCAGCAGCTTGTTGGTGGCGGGGGGGCTCACAGATACGCAGTATTTT.

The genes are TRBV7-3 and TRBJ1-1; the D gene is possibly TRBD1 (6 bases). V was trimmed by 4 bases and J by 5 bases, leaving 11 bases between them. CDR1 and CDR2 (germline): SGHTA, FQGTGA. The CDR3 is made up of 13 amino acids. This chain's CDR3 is CASSSFRGTEAFF. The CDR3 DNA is TGTGCCAGCAGCTCATTCAGGGGTACTGAAGCTTTCTTT.

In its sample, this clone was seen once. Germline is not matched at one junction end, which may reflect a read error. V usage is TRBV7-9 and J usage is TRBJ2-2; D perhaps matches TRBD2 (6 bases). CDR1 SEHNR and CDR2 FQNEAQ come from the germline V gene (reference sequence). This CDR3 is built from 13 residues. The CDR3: CSSSWGVTGELFF. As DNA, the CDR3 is TGTTCCAGCAGCTGGGGGGTTACCGGGGAGCTGTTTTTT.

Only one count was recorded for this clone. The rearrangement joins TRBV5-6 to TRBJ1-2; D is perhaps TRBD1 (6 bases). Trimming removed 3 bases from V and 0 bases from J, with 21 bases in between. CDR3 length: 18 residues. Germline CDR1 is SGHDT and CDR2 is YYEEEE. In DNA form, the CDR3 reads TGTGCCAGCAGCTCCACTCAAATTAGGACAGAAACTAACTATGGCTACACCTTC. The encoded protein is CASSSTQIRTETNYGYTF.

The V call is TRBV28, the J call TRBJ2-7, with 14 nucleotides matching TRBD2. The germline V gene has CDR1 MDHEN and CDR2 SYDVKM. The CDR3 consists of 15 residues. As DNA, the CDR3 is TGTGCCAGCAGTCCTCGGACTAGCGGGGGGCGTCGGACAGACGTC. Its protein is CASSPRTSGGRRTDV.

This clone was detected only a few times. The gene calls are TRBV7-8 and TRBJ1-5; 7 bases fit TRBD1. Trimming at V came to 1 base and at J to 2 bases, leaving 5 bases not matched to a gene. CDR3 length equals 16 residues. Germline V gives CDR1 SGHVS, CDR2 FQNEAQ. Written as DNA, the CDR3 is TGTGCCAGCAGCTTAGGAGGGGGCCGTGGCAATCAGCCCCAGCATTTT. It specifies CASSLGGGRGNQPQHF.

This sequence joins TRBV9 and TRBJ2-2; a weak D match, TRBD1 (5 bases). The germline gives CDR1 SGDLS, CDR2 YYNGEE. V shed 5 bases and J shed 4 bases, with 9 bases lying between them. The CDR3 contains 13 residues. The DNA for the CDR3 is TGTGCCAGCAGTAGGGGTCCCACCGGGGAGCTGTTTTTT. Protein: CASSRGPTGELFF.

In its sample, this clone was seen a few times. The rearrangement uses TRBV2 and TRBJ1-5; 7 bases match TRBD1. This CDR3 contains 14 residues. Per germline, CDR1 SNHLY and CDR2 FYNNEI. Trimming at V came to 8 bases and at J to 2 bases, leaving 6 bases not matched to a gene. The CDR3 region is CASGDRVGNQPQHF. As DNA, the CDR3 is TGTGCCAGCGGAGACAGGGTAGGCAATCAGCCCCAGCATTTT. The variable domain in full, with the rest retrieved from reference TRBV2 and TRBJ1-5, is EPEVTQTPSHQVTQMGQEVILRCVPISNHLYFYWYRQILGQKVEFLVSFYNNEISEKSEIFDDQFSVERPDGSNFTLKIRSTKLEDSAMYFCASGDRVGNQPQHFGDGTRLSIL.

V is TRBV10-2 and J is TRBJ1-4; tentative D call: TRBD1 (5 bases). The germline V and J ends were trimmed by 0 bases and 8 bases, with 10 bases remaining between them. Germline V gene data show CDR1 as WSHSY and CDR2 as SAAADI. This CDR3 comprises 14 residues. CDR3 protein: CASSESGGREKLFF. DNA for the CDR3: TGCGCCAGCAGTGAGTCCGGGGGAAGGGAAAAACTGTTTTTT.

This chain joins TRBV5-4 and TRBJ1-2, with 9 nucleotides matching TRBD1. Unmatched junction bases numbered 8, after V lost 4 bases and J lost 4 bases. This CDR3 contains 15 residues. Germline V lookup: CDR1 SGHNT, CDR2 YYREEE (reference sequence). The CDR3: CASSVATGGRYGYTF. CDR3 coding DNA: TGTGCCAGCAGCGTCGCCACAGGGGGCCGCTATGGCTACACCTTC.

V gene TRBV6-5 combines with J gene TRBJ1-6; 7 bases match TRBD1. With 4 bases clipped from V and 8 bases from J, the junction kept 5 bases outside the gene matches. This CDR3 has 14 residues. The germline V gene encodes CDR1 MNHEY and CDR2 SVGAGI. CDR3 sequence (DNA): TGTGCCAGCAGTTCCGACAGGGATTATTCACCCCTCCACTTT. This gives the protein CASSSDRDYSPLHF.

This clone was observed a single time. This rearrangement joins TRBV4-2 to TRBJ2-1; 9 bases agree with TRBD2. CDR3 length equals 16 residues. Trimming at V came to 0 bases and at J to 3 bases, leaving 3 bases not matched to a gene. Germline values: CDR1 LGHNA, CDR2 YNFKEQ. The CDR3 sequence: CASSQEASGVYNEQFF. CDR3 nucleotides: TGTGCCAGCAGCCAAGAAGCTAGCGGGGTCTACAATGAGCAGTTCTTC.

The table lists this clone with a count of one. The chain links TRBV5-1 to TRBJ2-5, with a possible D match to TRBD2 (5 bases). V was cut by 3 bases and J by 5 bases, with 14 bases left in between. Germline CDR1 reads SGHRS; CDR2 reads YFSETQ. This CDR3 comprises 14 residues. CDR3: CASSSGHGGETQYF. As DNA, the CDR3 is TGCGCCAGCAGCTCTGGGCATGGCGGGGAGACCCAGTACTTC.

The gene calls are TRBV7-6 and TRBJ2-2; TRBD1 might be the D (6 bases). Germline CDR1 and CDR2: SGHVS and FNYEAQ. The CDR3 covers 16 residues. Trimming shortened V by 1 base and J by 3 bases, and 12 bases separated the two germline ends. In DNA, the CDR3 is TGTGCCAGCAGCTTAGGGGGGCCTTTTCACACCGGGGAGCTGTTTTTT. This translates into CASSLGGPFHTGELFF.